This entry features one T cell receptor beta chain sequence. No antigen is known for it. No base quality values were provided; no much bigger clone lies one nucleotide off. The data derive from a study of OX40 agonist ivuxolimab in advanced cancers. Concerning the study at large: Ivuxolimab was a fully human IgG2 agonistic monoclonal antibody targeting the costimulatory receptor OX40 (CD134). Intravenous ivuxolimab was administered to patients every 2 weeks at six dose levels: 0.01, 0.1, 0.3, 1.5, 3 and 10 mg/kg. Among the roughly 52 dose-escalation patients, approximately 20 had hepatocellular carcinoma, approximately 15 melanoma, 9 renal cell carcinoma and 9 head and neck cancer. A male proportion of approximately 83% and a mean age of 60 years, ranging from about 20 to 80, were recorded for the dose-escalation cohort. Patients were allowed to have had prior anti-PD-1, anti-PD-L1 or anti-CTLA-4 therapy, and around 40% of the dose-escalation patients had previously received checkpoint inhibitors. Partial responses occurred in three dose-escalation patients, of whom one had hepatocellular carcinoma and two had cutaneous melanoma. The purpose of peripheral TCRbeta sequencing was to test whether ivuxolimab changed TCR sequence diversity and led to clonal T-cell expansion. The paper describes the monotherapy dose-escalation part (N ≈ 52 patients) of the phase I trial of ivuxolimab. Beyond this particular receptor, the publication reports: In the 0.1-3.0 mg/kg groups, partial responders had among the lowest normalized peripheral clonal expansion, particularly in CD8+ T cells. Low levels of normalized T-cell clonal expansion were also shown by some nonresponding patients. Antigen specificity was not determined for the clonally expanded peripheral T cells. After ivuxolimab, expanded clones were on average more numerous among CD8+ T cells than among CD4+ T cells. At doses of 0.1 to 3.0 mg/kg, clonal expansion of both CD4+ and CD8+ blood T cells was observed from baseline to week 6.

Deletion took 3 bases off V and 3 bases off J, with a span of 14 bases between the germline ends. From the germline V gene, CDR1 is KGHSH and CDR2 is LQKENI. There are 15 amino acids in the CDR3, from cysteine to phenylalanine inclusive. The only DNA kept is the CDR3, 45 bases in frame from the first base. Patients with a history of autoimmune disease or receiving systemic immunosuppression were excluded from the trial. Peripheral blood for TCR sequencing was collected from all dose cohorts at baseline, on cycle 4 day 1, and on cycle 7 day 1. The samples were taken from a phase I, first-in-human, multicenter, open-label dose-escalation trial of ivuxolimab. The trial enrolled adults with locally advanced or metastatic head and neck squamous cell, hepatocellular, melanoma or renal cell carcinoma. Before TCR sequencing, CD4+ T cells and CD8+ T cells from peripheral blood were sorted into separate populations.

To sequence the TCRbeta CDR3 region, genomic DNA was isolated from the sorted cells. The immunoSEQ Assay was used for sequencing of TCRbeta CDR3 regions. The immuneACCESS repertoire file appears here via TCRdb, limited to in-frame rearrangements. These files lack a portion of the clones; in checked studies, under half of the deficit traces to unresolved V genes, and the cause of the others is not known. This sample comprises more than 50,000 clones, around 90% of them detected only once. The ten biggest clones cover 1.9% of the sample. Sequenced here: CD4+ or CD8+ T cells sorted from blood, sampled in a trial of the OX40 agonist ivuxolimab. This sequence was found in an adult with an advanced solid tumor such as melanoma, head and neck, liver or kidney cancer. The sequence links TRBV18 to TRBJ1-2; no D gene call is confident. The DNA sequence follows: TGTGCCAGCTCACCGCCGGCCCATTCGGACTATGGCTACACCTTC. This gives the protein CASSPPAHSDYGYTF.